The 23 T cell receptor beta chains presented below share a single source sample, sequenced in a study of blood T cell repertoires in COVID-19. Clones were sequenced by immunoSEQ multiplex PCR, and TCRdb holds only the in-frame ones, with some missing. This sample has 75,000 to 90,000 clones, with about 80% found just once. Sequences were obtained from peripheral blood. The source is a woman in her thirties or forties with active or convalescent COVID-19.

This clone was counted once. The genes are TRBV7-2 and TRBJ2-5, with TRBD1 matching 8 bases. CDR3 length: 16 residues. The ends lost 5 bases at V and 5 bases at J; junction bases unmatched: 13. The germline V gene encodes CDR1 SGHTA and CDR2 FQGNSA. Written as DNA, the CDR3 is TGTGCCAGCAGCCCACGGACAGGGTTTGAAGGGGAGACCCAGTACTTC. Its translation is CASSPRTGFEGETQYF. The full variable domain, with the rest looked up from reference TRBV7-2 and TRBJ2-5, is GAGVSQSPSNKVTEKGKDVELRCDPISGHTALYWYRQSLGQGLEFLIYFQGNSAPDKSGLPSDRFSAERTGGSVSTLTIQRTQQEDSAVYLCASSPRTGFEGETQYFGPGTRLLVL.

V is TRBV28 and J is TRBJ1-3, with unresolved D. V lost 5 bases to trimming and J lost 0 bases, with 11 bases between them. The germline CDR1 and CDR2 sequences are MDHEN and SYDVKM. CDR3 length: 15 residues. CDR3 bases: TGTGCCAGCAGTATCGGCGGATACTCTGGAAACACCATATATTTT. Translated: CASSIGGYSGNTIYF.

This clone was recorded a few times. The CDR3 is CSASSGLNQPQHF. CDR3 sequence (DNA): TGCAGTGCTAGTAGCGGACTCAATCAGCCCCAGCATTTT. V is TRBV20-1 and J is TRBJ1-5; D not certain. This CDR3 comprises 13 residues. V lost 3 bases and J lost 3, with 9 bases in between. Germline lookup yields CDR1 DFQATT and CDR2 SNEGSKA (reference sequence).

The table lists this clone with a few counts. The gene calls are TRBV6-5 and TRBJ2-1; D remains unclear. The CDR3 extends over 13 amino acids. The germline V gene has CDR1 MNHEY and CDR2 SVGAGI. V was shortened by 3 bases and J by 6 bases, with 9 bases between the two germline ends. For the CDR3, the DNA is TGTGCCAGCAGTTATTTTCGAGGCAATGAGCAGTTCTTC. Translated, it gives CASSYFRGNEQFF.

This clone was counted a single time. This chain connects TRBV7-9 to TRBJ1-2; 7 nucleotides align to TRBD1. Germline assignment: CDR1 SEHNR and CDR2 FQNEAQ (reference sequence). Trimming at V came to 11 bases and at J to 4 bases, leaving 7 bases not matched to a gene. This CDR3 region has 12 residues. The CDR3 DNA reads as TGTGCCCCCTGGACAGGCCTCTATGGCTACACCTTC. Protein sequence: CAPWTGLYGYTF.

The V gene is TRBV27, the J gene TRBJ2-2; weak D call: TRBD1 (6 bases). The V gene's germline CDR1 is MNHEY and CDR2 SMNVEV (reference sequence). The CDR3 is 14 residues long. V was clipped by 5 bases and J by 4 bases, with 11 bases between them. CDR3 amino acids: CASSPRGLTGELFF. CDR3 in DNA: TGTGCCAGCAGTCCCAGGGGCCTCACCGGGGAGCTGTTTTTT.

The chain has TRBV3-1 (or the pseudogene TRBV3-2) and TRBJ2-5, with 11 nucleotides matching TRBD2. The junction had 5 bases not matched to a gene; V was cut back by 0 bases and J by 5 bases. This CDR3 region has 16 residues. Germline V CDR1 and CDR2: LGHDT, YNNKEL (reference sequence). The CDR3 nucleotides are TGTGCCAGCAGCCAAGAAGGACTAGCGGGTAGTGAGACCCAGTACTTC. Its translation is CASSQEGLAGSETQYF.

Only a few counts were recorded for this clone. The V call is TRBV28, the J call TRBJ2-1; 8 bases map to TRBD2. The junction had 14 bases not matched to a gene; V was cut back by 7 bases and J by 9 bases. CDR3 length: 15 amino acids. Germline-derived CDR1 and CDR2 are MDHEN and SYDVKM. The CDR3 nucleotides are TGTGCCAGCATTGGAAGCGGGAGCCTTGACTTTGAGCAGTTCTTC. Encoded protein: CASIGSGSLDFEQFF.

This clone showed up just once. The chain carries TRBV9 and TRBJ2-1; D might be TRBD1 (6 bases). Germline V gene data show CDR1 as SGDLS and CDR2 as YYNGEE. The CDR3 is 18 amino acids. Deletions cut 3 bases from V and 1 base from J, with 20 bases between. The CDR3 DNA sequence: TGTGCCAGCAGCGCTACAGGGTTAGGGGTGGGATCCTACAATGAGCAGTTCTTC. Translating it yields CASSATGLGVGSYNEQFF.

This sequence joins TRBV3-1 (or the pseudogene TRBV3-2) and TRBJ2-1; 12 bases align to TRBD2. J gave up 9 bases and V 5 bases, and 5 bases lay outside the gene matches. Germline assignment: CDR1 LGHDT and CDR2 YNNKEL (reference sequence). The CDR3 contains 14 residues. CDR3 amino acids: CASSTTSGGSEQFF. The DNA for the CDR3 is TGTGCCAGCAGCACGACTAGCGGGGGTAGTGAGCAGTTCTTC.

V is TRBV7-2 and J is TRBJ2-5; 10 bases map to TRBD2. The trim removed 5 bases at V and 7 bases at J, leaving 10 bases unmatched. The CDR3 sequence is 15 residues long. The germline CDR1 and CDR2 sequences are SGHTA and FQGNSA. The CDR3 sequence is CASSLTSGARGTQYF. In DNA, the CDR3 is TGTGCCAGCAGCCTCACTAGCGGGGCTCGCGGGACCCAGTACTTC.

This chain connects TRBV9 to TRBJ2-5; TRBD2 matches 9 bases. V trimming: 0 bases; J trimming: 5 bases; junction bases outside the gene matches: 11. Germline lookup yields CDR1 SGDLS and CDR2 YYNGEE. The CDR3 is 17 amino acids. The CDR3 coding sequence is TGTGCCAGCAGCGTAGGGGCGCAAGCGGGGGGTGTCGAGACCCAGTACTTC. Its protein product is CASSVGAQAGGVETQYF.

CDR3 residues: CASSWQGEETQYF. The CDR3 bases are TGTGCCAGCAGTTGGCAGGGGGAAGAGACCCAGTACTTC. The rearrangement joins TRBV12-3 or TRBV12-4 to TRBJ2-5; TRBD1 matches 7 bases. CDR3 length equals 13 residues. With 4 bases clipped from V and 3 bases from J, the junction kept 2 bases outside the gene matches.

The chain recombines TRBV7-2 with TRBJ2-1; TRBD2 matches at 8 bases. Germline CDR1 reads SGHTA; CDR2 reads FQGNSA. This CDR3 comprises 14 residues. V dropped 5 bases and J dropped 5; count of bases not matched to a gene: 5. The CDR3 here is CASSVTSAHNEQFF. The CDR3 bases are TGTGCCAGCAGCGTGACTAGCGCCCACAATGAGCAGTTCTTC.

J is TRBJ1-2 and V is TRBV6-5, with a possible D match to TRBD1 (5 bases). Germline values: CDR1 MNHEY, CDR2 SVGAGI. With 5 bases removed from V and 6 bases from J, the gap between germline ends came to 16 bases. The CDR3 loop spans 14 amino acids. This CDR3 is CASSPGSYRHGYTF. CDR3 coding DNA: TGTGCCAGCAGTCCCGGGTCCTACAGGCATGGCTACACCTTC.

This clone was picked up one time. The rearrangement joins TRBV5-1 to TRBJ1-2; 9 bases are a match to TRBD1. CDR3 length: 18 amino acids. V shed 6 bases, J shed 4 bases, and the junction held 19 bases outside the gene matches. Looked up from germline, CDR1 is SGHRS and CDR2 is YFSETQ. CDR3 region: CASTLNLPGQGFSYGYTF. The CDR3 nucleotides read TGCGCCAGCACCCTCAATTTACCGGGACAGGGTTTTTCCTATGGCTACACCTTC.

The chain has TRBV7-3 and TRBJ2-5, with 7 bases that match TRBD1. V dropped 1 base and J dropped 5; count of bases not matched to a gene: 1. The CDR3 length is 13 residues. The germline V gene has CDR1 SGHTA and CDR2 FQGTGA. The CDR3 loop is CASSLSRGETQYF. CDR3 bases: TGTGCCAGCAGCTTAAGCAGGGGGGAGACCCAGTACTTC.

The rearrangement uses TRBV11-2 and TRBJ2-7; D may be TRBD1 (6 bases). This CDR3 comprises 13 residues. Per germline, CDR1 SGHAT and CDR2 FQNNGV. V lost 6 bases and J 4 bases, leaving 13 bases between the germline ends. CDR3 sequence reads: CASSFTQGYEQYF. The CDR3 DNA sequence: TGTGCCAGCAGTTTCACACAGGGATACGAGCAGTACTTC.

The genes are TRBV4-2 and TRBJ2-1, with 7 bases fitting TRBD1. CDR3 length: 18 residues. Looked up from germline, CDR1 is LGHNA and CDR2 is YNFKEQ. With V trimmed by 1 base and J by 1 base, 10 bases remained unmatched. CDR3 loop: CASSQGRQGLGSYNEQFF. In DNA, the CDR3 is TGTGCCAGCAGCCAAGGGCGACAGGGTCTCGGGTCCTACAATGAGCAGTTCTTC.

The chain joins TRBV6-6 to TRBJ2-1, with 10 bases aligning to TRBD2. J gave up 5 bases and V 6 bases, and 4 bases lay outside the gene matches. Germline-derived CDR1 and CDR2 are MNHNY and SVGAGI (reference sequence). The CDR3 runs 14 residues. This CDR3 is CASSQAGGDNEQFF. Here the CDR3 DNA reads TGTGCCAGCAGCCAAGCGGGAGGGGACAATGAGCAGTTCTTC.

The V and J genes are TRBV11-2 and TRBJ2-3, with D perhaps TRBD2 (6 bases). This CDR3 region has 14 residues. V was clipped by 5 bases and J by 1 base, with 10 bases between them. The germline CDR1 and CDR2 sequences are SGHAT and FQNNGV. The CDR3 here is CASSVSGRTDTQYF. DNA for the CDR3: TGTGCCAGCAGCGTTAGCGGCCGCACAGATACGCAGTATTTT.

The V gene is TRBV7-2, the J gene TRBJ1-5; perhaps TRBD1 as D (6 bases). The CDR3 length is 15 residues. Germline loops: CDR1 SGHTA, CDR2 FQGNSA. Trimming removed 5 bases at V and 5 bases at J, with 16 bases between. The CDR3 sequence: CASSPTQGVHQPQHF. Here the CDR3 DNA reads TGTGCCAGCAGCCCTACACAGGGAGTTCATCAGCCCCAGCATTTT.

CDR3 DNA: TGTGCCAGCAGTACGGCAGGGGTTGGCAATCAGCCCCAGCATTTT. Its protein is CASSTAGVGNQPQHF. The chain recombines TRBV6-2 or TRBV6-3 with TRBJ1-5; tentatively, D is TRBD1 (6 bases). In germline, CDR1 is MNHEY, CDR2 SVGEGT. Trimming took 5 bases from V and 2 from J, leaving 13 bases between them. The CDR3 totals 15 residues.